The 5 T cell receptor beta chains in this list originate from one sample, sequenced in a study of human T cells and chemical hapten exposure (TCRdb year 2021). The library was produced with RACE. TCRdb records NextSeq 500 as the sequencer. TCRdb trimmed the raw reads at Q25, called clones with MiXCR and kept productive beta chains. When rows share a CDR3 protein, they turn into one entry using the most common DNA and genes. The sample has 380,000 or so distinct CDR3 sequences on record, around 5.5% of them singletons. About 8.2% of the sample goes to the ten largest clones. The sample's time point label, decoded: pre-sensitization, week 0. This specimen's treatment or condition label, interpreted: therapeutic diphenylcyclopropenone sensitization with weekly scalp DPC. The sequenced sample was whole blood, obtained in connection with sensitization to the hapten diphenylcyclopropenone (DPC). These receptors originate from a young woman with alopecia areata. Some clones in this sample may be carry-over from other donors' samples.

This sequence joins TRBV29-1 and TRBJ1-1; no clear D gene. Germline-derived CDR1 and CDR2 are SQVTM and ANQGSEA. This CDR3 is built from 12 residues. V lost 5 bases to trimming and J lost 12 bases, with 19 bases between them. The CDR3 DNA follows: TGCAGCGTTCCCGGGCCGAACACTGAGTCTTTCTTT. This codes for CSVPGPNTESFF.

This clonotype appeared many times. The genes are TRBV29-1 and TRBJ1-2; TRBD1 aligns across 8 bases. This CDR3 is 14 amino acids long. V shed 2 bases and J 4 bases; nucleotides not matched to a gene: 6. The V gene's germline CDR1 is SQVTM and CDR2 ANQGSEA. CDR3 amino acids: CSVEKTGEVYGYTF. The CDR3 DNA follows: TGCAGCGTTGAAAAGACAGGGGAGGTCTATGGCTACACCTTC.

The chain carries TRBV29-1 and TRBJ1-4, with 9 bases fitting TRBD1. Germline V gene lookup returns CDR1 SQVTM and CDR2 ANQGSEA. V was pared by 5 bases and J by 6 bases, with 4 bases of the junction left unmatched. The CDR3 has 13 residues. The CDR3 sequence: CSVPGTGYEKLFF. In DNA, the CDR3 is TGCAGCGTTCCCGGGACAGGGTATGAAAAACTGTTTTTT.

In this sample, this clonotype turned up a few times. The J gene is TRBJ2-5, the V gene TRBV12-3 or TRBV12-4; no definite D call. V lost 3 bases and J lost 0, with 8 bases in between. There are 14 residues in the CDR3. The CDR3 DNA sequence: TGTGCCAGCAGTTTCGTTGAGTACCAAGAGACCCAGTACTTC. Translated, it gives CASSFVEYQETQYF.

The chain employs TRBV10-3 and TRBJ1-1; 12 bases are a match to TRBD1. Germline CDR1 is ENHRY and CDR2 is SYGVKD. The CDR3 contains 17 residues. V shed 6 bases, J shed 6 bases, and the junction held 14 bases outside the gene matches. The CDR3 DNA sequence: TGTGCCATCAGAGAAGGGACAGGGGGCGCCGGTAGCGCTGAAGCTTTCTTT. Its translation: CAIREGTGGAGSAEAFF.